This paragraph reports one T cell receptor beta chain. As yet, its antigen is unknown. The sample comes from a study of CD8+ T cells in alopecia areata. Notes on the study in general: Clonality in lesional scalp, especially alopecia totalis/universalis, exceeded that of normal scalp. Sequencing of scalp samples also captures resident alphabeta T cells of normal skin. TCR sharing was clearer in mice than between patients, perhaps partly owing to patient HLA diversity.

Sorting from PBMCs produced CD4+ and CD8+ T cells. CDR3 length: 15 residues. Germline V gene sequence: CDR1 SGHRS, CDR2 YFSETQ. The junction had 5 bases not matched to a gene; V was cut back by 4 bases and J by 3 bases. Once RNA had been extracted, it was reverse transcribed into cDNA to act as the sequencing template. Profiling relied on immunoSEQ multiplex PCR, and the TCRdb table lists in-frame clones only, not all of them. This table has over 150,000 clones, about 56% appearing once. This chain links TRBV5-1 with TRBJ1-3; 9 nucleotides line up with TRBD1. This sequence was found in a human donor in good health. The material sequenced was CD8+ T cells sorted from blood. The CDR3 spells CASSPDRGFGNTIYF. Written as DNA, the CDR3 is TGCGCCAGCAGCCCGGACAGGGGATTTGGAAACACCATATATTTT.